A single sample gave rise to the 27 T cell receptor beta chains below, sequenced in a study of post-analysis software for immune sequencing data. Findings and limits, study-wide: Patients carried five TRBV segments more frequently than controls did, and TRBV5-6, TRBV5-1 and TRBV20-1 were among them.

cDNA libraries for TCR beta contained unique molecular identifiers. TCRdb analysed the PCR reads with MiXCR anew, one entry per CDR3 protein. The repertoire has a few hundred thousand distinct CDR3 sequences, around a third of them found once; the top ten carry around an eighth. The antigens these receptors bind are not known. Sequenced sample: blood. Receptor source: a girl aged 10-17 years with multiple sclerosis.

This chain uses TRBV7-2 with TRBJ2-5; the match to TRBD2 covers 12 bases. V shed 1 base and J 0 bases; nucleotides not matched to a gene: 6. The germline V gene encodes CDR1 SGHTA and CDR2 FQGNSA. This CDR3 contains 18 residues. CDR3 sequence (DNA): TGTGCCAGCAGCTTAGAACTAGCGGGGGGCCCTAACCAAGAGACCCAGTACTTC. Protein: CASSLELAGGPNQETQYF.

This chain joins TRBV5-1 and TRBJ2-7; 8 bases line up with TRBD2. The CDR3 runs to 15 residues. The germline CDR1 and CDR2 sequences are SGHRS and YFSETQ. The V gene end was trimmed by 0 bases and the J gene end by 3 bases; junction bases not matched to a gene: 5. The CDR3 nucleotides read TGCGCCAGCAGCTTGGACTTTAGCGGGGTCTACGAGCAGTACTTC. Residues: CASSLDFSGVYEQYF.

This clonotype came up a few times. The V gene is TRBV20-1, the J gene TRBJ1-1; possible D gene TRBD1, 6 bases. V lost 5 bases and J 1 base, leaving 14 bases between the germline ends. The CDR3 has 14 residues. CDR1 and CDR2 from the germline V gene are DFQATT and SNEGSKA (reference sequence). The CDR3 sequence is CSAAAGGPNTEAFF. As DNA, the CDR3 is TGCAGTGCTGCAGCGGGGGGCCCGAACACTGAAGCTTTCTTT.

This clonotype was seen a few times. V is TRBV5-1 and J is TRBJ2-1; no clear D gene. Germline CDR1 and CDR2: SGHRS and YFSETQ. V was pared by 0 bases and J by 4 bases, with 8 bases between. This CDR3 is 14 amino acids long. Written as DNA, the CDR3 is TGCGCCAGCAGCTTGGATGGGCAGTACAATGAGCAGTTCTTC. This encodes CASSLDGQYNEQFF.

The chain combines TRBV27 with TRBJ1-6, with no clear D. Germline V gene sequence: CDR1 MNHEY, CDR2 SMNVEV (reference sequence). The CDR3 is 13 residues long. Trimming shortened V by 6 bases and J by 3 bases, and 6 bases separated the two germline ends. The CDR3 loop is CASRRDYNSPLHF. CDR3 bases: TGTGCCAGCAGGCGGGACTATAATTCACCCCTCCACTTT.

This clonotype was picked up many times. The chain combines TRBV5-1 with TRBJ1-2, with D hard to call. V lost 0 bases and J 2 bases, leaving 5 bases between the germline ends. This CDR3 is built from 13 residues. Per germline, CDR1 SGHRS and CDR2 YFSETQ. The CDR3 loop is CASSLEDNYGYTF. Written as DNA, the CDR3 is TGCGCCAGCAGCTTGGAGGACAACTATGGCTACACCTTC.

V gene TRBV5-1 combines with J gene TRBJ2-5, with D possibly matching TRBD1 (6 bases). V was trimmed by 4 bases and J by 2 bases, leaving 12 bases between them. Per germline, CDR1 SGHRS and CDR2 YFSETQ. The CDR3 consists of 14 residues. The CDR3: CASSPSDRQETQYF. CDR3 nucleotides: TGCGCCAGCAGCCCCTCGGACAGACAAGAGACCCAGTACTTC.

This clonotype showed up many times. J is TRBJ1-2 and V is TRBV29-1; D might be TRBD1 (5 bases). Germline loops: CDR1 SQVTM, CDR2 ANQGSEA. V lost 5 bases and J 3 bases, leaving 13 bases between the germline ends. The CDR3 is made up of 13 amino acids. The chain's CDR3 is CSVMGGNDYGYTF. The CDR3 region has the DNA TGCAGCGTTATGGGGGGAAACGACTATGGCTACACCTTC.

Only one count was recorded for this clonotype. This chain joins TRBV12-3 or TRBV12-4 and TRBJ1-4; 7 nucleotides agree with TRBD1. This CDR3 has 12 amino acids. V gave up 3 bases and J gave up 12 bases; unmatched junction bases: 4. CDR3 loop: CASSFGTVELFF. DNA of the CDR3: TGTGCCAGCAGTTTCGGGACAGTAGAACTGTTTTTT.

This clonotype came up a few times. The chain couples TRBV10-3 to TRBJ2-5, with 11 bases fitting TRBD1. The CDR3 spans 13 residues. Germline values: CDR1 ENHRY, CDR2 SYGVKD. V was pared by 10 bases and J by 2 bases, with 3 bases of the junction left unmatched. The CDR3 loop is CATRDRGQETQYF. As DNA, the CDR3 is TGTGCCACCCGGGACAGGGGGCAAGAGACCCAGTACTTC.

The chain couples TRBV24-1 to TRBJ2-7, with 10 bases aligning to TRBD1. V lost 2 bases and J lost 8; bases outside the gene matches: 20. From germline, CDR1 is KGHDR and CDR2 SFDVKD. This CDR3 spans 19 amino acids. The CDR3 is CATSDSHSRLGTGAYKQYF. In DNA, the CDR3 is TGTGCCACCAGTGATTCCCATAGCCGGTTGGGGACAGGGGCCTATAAGCAGTACTTC.

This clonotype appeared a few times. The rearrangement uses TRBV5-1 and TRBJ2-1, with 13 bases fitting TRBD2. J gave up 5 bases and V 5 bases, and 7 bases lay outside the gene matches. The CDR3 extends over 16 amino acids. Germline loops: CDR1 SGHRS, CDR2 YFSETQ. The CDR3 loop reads CASRDPGLAGNNEQFF. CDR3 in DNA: TGCGCCAGCAGGGATCCGGGACTAGCGGGGAACAATGAGCAGTTCTTC.

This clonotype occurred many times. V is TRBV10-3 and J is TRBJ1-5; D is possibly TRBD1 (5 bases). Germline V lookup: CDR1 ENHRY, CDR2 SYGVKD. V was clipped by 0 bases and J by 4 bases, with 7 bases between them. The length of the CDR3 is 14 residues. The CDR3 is CAISESGGNQPQHF. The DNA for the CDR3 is TGTGCCATCAGTGAGTCTGGGGGGAATCAGCCCCAGCATTTT.

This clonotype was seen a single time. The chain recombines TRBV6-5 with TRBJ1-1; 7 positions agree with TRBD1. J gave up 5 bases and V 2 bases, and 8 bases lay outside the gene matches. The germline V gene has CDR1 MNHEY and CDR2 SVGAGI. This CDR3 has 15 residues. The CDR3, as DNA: TGTGCCAGCAGTTACGGGCAGGGGGGGTGGACTGAAGCTTTCTTT. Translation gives CASSYGQGGWTEAFF.

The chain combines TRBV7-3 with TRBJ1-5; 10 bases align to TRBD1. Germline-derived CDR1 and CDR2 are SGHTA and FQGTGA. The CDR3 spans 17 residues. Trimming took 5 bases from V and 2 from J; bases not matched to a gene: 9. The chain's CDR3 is CASSPTTGGAGNQPQHF. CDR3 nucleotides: TGTGCCAGCAGCCCAACGACAGGGGGCGCGGGCAATCAGCCCCAGCATTTT.

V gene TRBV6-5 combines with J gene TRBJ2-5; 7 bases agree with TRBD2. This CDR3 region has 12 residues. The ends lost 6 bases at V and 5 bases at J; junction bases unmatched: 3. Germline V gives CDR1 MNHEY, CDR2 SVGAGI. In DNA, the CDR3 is TGTGCCAGCAGCCGGCGGGGGGAGACCCAGTACTTC. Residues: CASSRRGETQYF.

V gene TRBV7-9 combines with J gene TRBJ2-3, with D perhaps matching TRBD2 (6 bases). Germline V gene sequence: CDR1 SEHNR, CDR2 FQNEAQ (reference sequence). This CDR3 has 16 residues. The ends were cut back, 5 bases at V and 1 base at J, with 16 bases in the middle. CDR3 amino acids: CASSPIGTGRTDTQYF. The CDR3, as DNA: TGTGCCAGCAGCCCTATCGGGACTGGGCGCACAGATACGCAGTATTTT.

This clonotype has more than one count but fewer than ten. CDR3 in amino acids: CASSANRADNEKLFF. In DNA form, the CDR3 reads TGTGCCAGCAGCGCCAACAGGGCCGATAATGAAAAACTGTTTTTT. The V and J genes are TRBV7-9 and TRBJ1-4; perhaps TRBD1 as D (6 bases). Deletions cut 5 bases from V and 4 bases from J, with 14 bases between. Germline V CDR1 and CDR2: SEHNR, FQNEAQ (reference sequence). The CDR3 loop spans 15 amino acids.

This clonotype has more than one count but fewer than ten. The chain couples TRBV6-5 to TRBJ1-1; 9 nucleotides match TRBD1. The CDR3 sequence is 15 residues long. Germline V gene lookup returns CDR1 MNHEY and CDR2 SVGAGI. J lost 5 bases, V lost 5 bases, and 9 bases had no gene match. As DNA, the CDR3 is TGTGCCAGCAGTCACCGGCGGACAGGGGAAACTGAAGCTTTCTTT. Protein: CASSHRRTGETEAFF.

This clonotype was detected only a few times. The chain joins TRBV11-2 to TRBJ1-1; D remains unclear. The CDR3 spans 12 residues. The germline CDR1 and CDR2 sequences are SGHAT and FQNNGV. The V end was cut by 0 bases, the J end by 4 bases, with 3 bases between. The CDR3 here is CASSLDGTEAFF. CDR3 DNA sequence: TGTGCCAGCAGCTTAGACGGCACTGAAGCTTTCTTT.

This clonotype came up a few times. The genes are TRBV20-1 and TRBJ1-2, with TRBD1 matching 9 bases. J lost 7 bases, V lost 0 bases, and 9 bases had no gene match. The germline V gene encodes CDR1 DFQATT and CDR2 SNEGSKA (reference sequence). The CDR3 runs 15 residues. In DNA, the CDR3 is TGCAGTGCTAGAGATCCCGGGACAGGGATCGCTGGCTACACCTTC. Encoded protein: CSARDPGTGIAGYTF.

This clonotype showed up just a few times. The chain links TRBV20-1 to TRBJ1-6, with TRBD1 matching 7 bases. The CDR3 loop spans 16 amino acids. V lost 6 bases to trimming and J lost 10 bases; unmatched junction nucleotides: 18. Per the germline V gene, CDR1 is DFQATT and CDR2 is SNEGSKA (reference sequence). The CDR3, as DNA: TGCAGTGCAGCGACAGGGTTCCGGGGGAGAACCTCACCCCTCCACTTT. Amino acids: CSAATGFRGRTSPLHF.

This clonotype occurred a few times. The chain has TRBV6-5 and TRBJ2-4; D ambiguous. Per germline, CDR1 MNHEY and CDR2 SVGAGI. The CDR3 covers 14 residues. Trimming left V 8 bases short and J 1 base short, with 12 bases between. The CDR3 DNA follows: TGTGCCAGCTCATCCAGCCGGGCCAAAAACATTCAGTACTTC. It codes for CASSSSRAKNIQYF.

CDR3 region: CASSGHGPGRSEQYF. In DNA form, the CDR3 reads TGTGCCAGCAGCGGACACGGGCCCGGGAGGAGCGAGCAGTACTTC. V gene TRBV7-2 combines with J gene TRBJ2-7, with 7 bases matching TRBD2. CDR1 is SGHTA, CDR2 FQGNSA, per germline. The CDR3 runs 15 residues. J lost 6 bases, V lost 5 bases, and 13 bases had no gene match.

CDR3 DNA sequence: TGTGCCAGTCTACGGACAGGTCCTTGCAATGAGCAGTTCTTC. Translated, it gives CASLRTGPCNEQFF. V gene TRBV27 combines with J gene TRBJ2-1; 7 nucleotides line up with TRBD1. The V segment lost 9 bases and the J segment 6 bases; nucleotides outside the gene matches: 11. The CDR3 length is 14 residues. CDR1 is MNHEY, CDR2 SMNVEV, per germline (reference sequence).

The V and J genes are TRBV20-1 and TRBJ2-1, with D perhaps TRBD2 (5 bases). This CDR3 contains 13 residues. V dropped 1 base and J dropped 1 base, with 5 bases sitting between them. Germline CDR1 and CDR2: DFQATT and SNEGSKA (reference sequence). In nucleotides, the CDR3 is TGCAGTGCTAGAGCGGGGTCCTACAATGAGCAGTTCTTC. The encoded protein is CSARAGSYNEQFF.

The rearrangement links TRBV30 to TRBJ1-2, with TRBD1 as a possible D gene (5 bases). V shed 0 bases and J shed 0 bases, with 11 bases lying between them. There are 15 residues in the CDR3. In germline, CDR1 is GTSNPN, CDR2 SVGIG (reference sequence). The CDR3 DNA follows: TGTGCCTGGAGTGTACCGGGGGAGGCTAACTATGGCTACACCTTC. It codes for CAWSVPGEANYGYTF.